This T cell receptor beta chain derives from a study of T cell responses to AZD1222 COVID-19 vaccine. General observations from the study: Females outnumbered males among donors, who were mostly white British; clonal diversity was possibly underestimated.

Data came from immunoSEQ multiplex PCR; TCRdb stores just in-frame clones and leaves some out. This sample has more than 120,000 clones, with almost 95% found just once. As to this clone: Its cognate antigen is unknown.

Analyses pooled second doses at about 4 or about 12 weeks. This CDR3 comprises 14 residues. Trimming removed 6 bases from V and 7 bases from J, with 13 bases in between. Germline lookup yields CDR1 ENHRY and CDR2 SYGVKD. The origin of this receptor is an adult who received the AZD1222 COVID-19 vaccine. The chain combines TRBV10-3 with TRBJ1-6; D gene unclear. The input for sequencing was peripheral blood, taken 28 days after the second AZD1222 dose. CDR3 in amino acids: CAISRTESNSPLHF. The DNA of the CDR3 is TGTGCCATCAGCAGGACTGAATCAAATTCACCCCTCCACTTT.